The source of this TCR beta chain is a study of blood T cells in healthy people across ages. This clonotype has a handful of counts. It was with a sample-barcoded 5' primer and a J-beta primer mix that a second PCR of about 7 to 12 cycles was run. The template-switch adaptor, which had 12 random nucleotides, put a tag on each cDNA molecule. TCRdb recomputed calls from the 5' RACE reads with MiXCR, one row per CDR3 protein. The table lists about 1.7 million distinct CDR3 sequences, 28% of them singletons, with 6.5% to 8.5% in the top ten. Germline loops: CDR1 SEHNR, CDR2 FQNEAQ (reference sequence). Trimming took 5 bases from V and 10 from J, leaving 17 bases between them. This CDR3 spans 13 amino acids. Peripheral blood from each donor was collected in a volume of approximately 9.5 milliliters.

J is TRBJ1-1 and V is TRBV7-9; D ambiguous. This sequence was found in a woman in her thirties in good health. The sequenced sample was blood. CDR3 nucleotide sequence: TGTGCCAGCAGCCCCCCTTCGGAGTGGGGAGCTTTCTTT. It yields the protein CASSPPSEWGAFF.